Listed here are 13 T cell receptor beta chains from one sample, sequenced in a study of CD8+ T cells in alopecia areata. Extraction of RNA preceded its reverse transcription into cDNA, which served as the sequencing template. Using immunoSEQ multiplex PCR, the repertoire was profiled, and TCRdb retains in-frame clones only, with some absent. Of 100,000 to 150,000 clones in the sample, approximately 53% were seen once. The sample here was CD4+ T cells sorted from blood, taken at week 0. These receptors were collected from a human donor with alopecia areata.

This clone appeared a few times. V and J are TRBV25-1 and TRBJ2-6; TRBD2 might be the D (5 bases). Between the trimmed V and J ends, which lost 6 bases and 1 base, there was a span of 7 bases. Germline loops: CDR1 MGHDK, CDR2 SYGVNS. This CDR3 region has 14 residues. The CDR3 nucleotides are TGTGCCAGCAGCGGGGTATCTGGGGCCAACGTCCTGACTTTC. It codes for CASSGVSGANVLTF. The full variable domain, completed using reference TRBV25-1 and TRBJ2-6, is EADIYQTPRYLVIGTGKKITLECSQTMGHDKMYWYQQDPGMELHLIHYSYGVNSTEKGDLSSESTVSRIRTEHFPLTLESARPSHTSQYLCASSGVSGANVLTFGAGSRLTVL.

This clone was detected only once. The rearrangement joins TRBV20-1 to TRBJ1-1, with 7 bases that match TRBD1. CDR3 length equals 11 residues. After removal of 5 bases from V and 5 bases from J, the junction contained 2 bases not matched to a gene. From germline, CDR1 is DFQATT and CDR2 SNEGSKA (reference sequence). The CDR3 nucleotides are TGCAGTGCTCTGACAGGGACTGAAGCTTTCTTT. This codes for CSALTGTEAFF.

The chain is built from TRBV29-1 and TRBJ2-7; no clear D gene. V was cut by 1 base and J by 5 bases, with 9 bases left in between. The CDR3 has 12 amino acids. Germline V CDR1 and CDR2: SQVTM, ANQGSEA. CDR3 amino acids: CSVEVSRHEQYF. The CDR3 DNA reads as TGCAGCGTTGAAGTATCTCGACACGAGCAGTACTTC.

The chain employs TRBV7-3 and TRBJ2-4; TRBD1 matches at 10 bases. The V segment lost 3 bases and the J segment 6 bases; nucleotides outside the gene matches: 2. Germline CDR1 reads SGHTA; CDR2 reads FQGTGA. The length of the CDR3 is 14 residues. The CDR3 coding sequence is TGTGCCAGCAGCTTCGACAGGGGGCCAAACATTCAGTACTTC. As protein: CASSFDRGPNIQYF.

V gene TRBV7-2 combines with J gene TRBJ1-5; a weak D match, TRBD1 (5 bases). V lost 1 base and J lost 7, with 11 bases in between. The CDR3 has 14 residues. In germline, CDR1 is SGHTA, CDR2 FQGNSA. The CDR3 DNA sequence: TGTGCCAGCAGCTTAGAGAGGGGCCCCCAGCCCCAGCATTTT. The encoded protein is CASSLERGPQPQHF. Full variable domain (rest looked up from reference TRBV7-2 and TRBJ1-5): GAGVSQSPSNKVTEKGKDVELRCDPISGHTALYWYRQSLGQGLEFLIYFQGNSAPDKSGLPSDRFSAERTGGSVSTLTIQRTQQEDSAVYLCASSLERGPQPQHFGDGTRLSIL.

This clone turned up a few times. The CDR3 DNA reads as TGTGCCAGCAGTTACACCTCCAACACTGAAGCTTTCTTT. Translation: CASSYTSNTEAFF. The rearrangement joins TRBV6-5 to TRBJ1-1, with no clear D. The CDR3 extends over 13 amino acids. Germline V CDR1 and CDR2: MNHEY, SVGAGI. Between the trimmed V and J ends, which lost 2 bases and 2 bases, there was a span of 6 bases.

This clone has a handful of counts. One end of the junction fails to match germline, which may point to a read error. The CDR3 region has the DNA TGCGCCAGCAGCTCGTCACTCCGGGACAGGGGAGACTTC. Protein sequence: CASSSSLRDRGDF. The gene calls are TRBV5-1 and TRBJ2-7; 10 nucleotides match TRBD1. The CDR3 length is 13 residues. CDR1 is SGHRS, CDR2 YFSETQ, per germline.

The V and J genes are TRBV5-1 and TRBJ1-1; D remains unclear. This CDR3 is built from 14 residues. Germline-derived CDR1 and CDR2 are SGHRS and YFSETQ. V was shortened by 4 bases and J by 5 bases, with 15 bases between the two germline ends. The CDR3 sequence is CASSERTRDTEAFF. The CDR3 coding sequence is TGCGCCAGCAGCGAGCGTACAAGGGATACTGAAGCTTTCTTT.

This clone was picked up one time. The rearrangement uses TRBV2 and TRBJ1-5; 7 bases match TRBD1. Unmatched junction bases numbered 3, after V lost 1 base and J lost 6 bases. This CDR3 contains 14 residues. Germline V gives CDR1 SNHLY, CDR2 FYNNEI. CDR3 DNA: TGTGCCAGCAGTGAAGTACAGGGGATTCAGCCCCAGCATTTT. This encodes CASSEVQGIQPQHF.

The chain is built from TRBV9 and TRBJ2-7; 11 bases align to TRBD2. The CDR3 is 17 residues long. Per the germline V gene, CDR1 is SGDLS and CDR2 is YYNGEE. V gave up 3 bases and J gave up 3 bases; unmatched junction bases: 11. The DNA of the CDR3 is TGTGCCAGCAGCGGAAGAGGGGGGACTAGCGGCCGCTACGAGCAGTACTTC. This translates into CASSGRGGTSGRYEQYF.

This clone has just a few counts. This rearrangement joins TRBV30 to TRBJ2-2; perhaps D is TRBD1 or TRBD2 (5 bases each). Germline CDR1 GTSNPN, CDR2 SVGIG (reference sequence). V shed 4 bases and J shed 6 bases, with 18 bases lying between them. The CDR3 runs 15 residues. CDR3 bases: TGTGCCTGGACCCATCTCTCGGGGCCGGCCGGGGAGCTGTTTTTT. The encoded protein is CAWTHLSGPAGELFF.

J is TRBJ2-7 and V is TRBV4-1, with TRBD2 matching over 7 bases. V trimming: 4 bases; J trimming: 2 bases; junction bases outside the gene matches: 8. Germline CDR1 reads MGHRA; CDR2 reads YSYEKL. This CDR3 spans 15 amino acids. The CDR3, as DNA: TGCGCCAGCAGCCCTTACCCTAGCGGAACCTACGAGCAGTACTTC. It translates to CASSPYPSGTYEQYF.

The chain joins TRBV6-5 to TRBJ2-5; possibly TRBD1 for D (6 bases). The CDR3 has 14 residues. The V end lost 6 bases, the J end lost 5 bases, and 16 bases lay between the germline ends. Germline CDR1 MNHEY, CDR2 SVGAGI. The CDR3: CASRAPGAEETQYF. CDR3 coding DNA: TGTGCCAGCAGGGCCCCAGGGGCCGAGGAGACCCAGTACTTC.